This T cell receptor beta chain was sequenced in a study of beta chain features in type 1 diabetes. Trimming took 4 bases from V and 3 from J, leaving 18 bases between them. CDR3 length equals 16 residues. The germline V gene encodes CDR1 LGHNA and CDR2 YSLEER. General observations from the study: Type 1 diabetes patients showed a moderate but significant shortening of TCRB CDR3s in all four CD4+ subsets.

The authors reverse transcribed all of the isolated RNA, so sequencing captured expressed TCRB transcripts. Produced via immunoSEQ multiplex PCR; TCRdb's table is partial and in-frame only. This table has about 140,000 clones, 9% to 10% appearing once. This clone was seen ten or more times. Its antigen remains unknown. The clonotype comes from a middle-aged woman in good health. This chain connects TRBV4-3 to TRBJ1-2; no definite D call. Sequenced: central memory CD4+ T cells from blood. This CDR3 reads CASSPFRAGSDYGYTF. CDR3 coding DNA: TGCGCCAGCAGCCCCTTTCGAGCGGGTTCGGACTATGGCTACACCTTC.